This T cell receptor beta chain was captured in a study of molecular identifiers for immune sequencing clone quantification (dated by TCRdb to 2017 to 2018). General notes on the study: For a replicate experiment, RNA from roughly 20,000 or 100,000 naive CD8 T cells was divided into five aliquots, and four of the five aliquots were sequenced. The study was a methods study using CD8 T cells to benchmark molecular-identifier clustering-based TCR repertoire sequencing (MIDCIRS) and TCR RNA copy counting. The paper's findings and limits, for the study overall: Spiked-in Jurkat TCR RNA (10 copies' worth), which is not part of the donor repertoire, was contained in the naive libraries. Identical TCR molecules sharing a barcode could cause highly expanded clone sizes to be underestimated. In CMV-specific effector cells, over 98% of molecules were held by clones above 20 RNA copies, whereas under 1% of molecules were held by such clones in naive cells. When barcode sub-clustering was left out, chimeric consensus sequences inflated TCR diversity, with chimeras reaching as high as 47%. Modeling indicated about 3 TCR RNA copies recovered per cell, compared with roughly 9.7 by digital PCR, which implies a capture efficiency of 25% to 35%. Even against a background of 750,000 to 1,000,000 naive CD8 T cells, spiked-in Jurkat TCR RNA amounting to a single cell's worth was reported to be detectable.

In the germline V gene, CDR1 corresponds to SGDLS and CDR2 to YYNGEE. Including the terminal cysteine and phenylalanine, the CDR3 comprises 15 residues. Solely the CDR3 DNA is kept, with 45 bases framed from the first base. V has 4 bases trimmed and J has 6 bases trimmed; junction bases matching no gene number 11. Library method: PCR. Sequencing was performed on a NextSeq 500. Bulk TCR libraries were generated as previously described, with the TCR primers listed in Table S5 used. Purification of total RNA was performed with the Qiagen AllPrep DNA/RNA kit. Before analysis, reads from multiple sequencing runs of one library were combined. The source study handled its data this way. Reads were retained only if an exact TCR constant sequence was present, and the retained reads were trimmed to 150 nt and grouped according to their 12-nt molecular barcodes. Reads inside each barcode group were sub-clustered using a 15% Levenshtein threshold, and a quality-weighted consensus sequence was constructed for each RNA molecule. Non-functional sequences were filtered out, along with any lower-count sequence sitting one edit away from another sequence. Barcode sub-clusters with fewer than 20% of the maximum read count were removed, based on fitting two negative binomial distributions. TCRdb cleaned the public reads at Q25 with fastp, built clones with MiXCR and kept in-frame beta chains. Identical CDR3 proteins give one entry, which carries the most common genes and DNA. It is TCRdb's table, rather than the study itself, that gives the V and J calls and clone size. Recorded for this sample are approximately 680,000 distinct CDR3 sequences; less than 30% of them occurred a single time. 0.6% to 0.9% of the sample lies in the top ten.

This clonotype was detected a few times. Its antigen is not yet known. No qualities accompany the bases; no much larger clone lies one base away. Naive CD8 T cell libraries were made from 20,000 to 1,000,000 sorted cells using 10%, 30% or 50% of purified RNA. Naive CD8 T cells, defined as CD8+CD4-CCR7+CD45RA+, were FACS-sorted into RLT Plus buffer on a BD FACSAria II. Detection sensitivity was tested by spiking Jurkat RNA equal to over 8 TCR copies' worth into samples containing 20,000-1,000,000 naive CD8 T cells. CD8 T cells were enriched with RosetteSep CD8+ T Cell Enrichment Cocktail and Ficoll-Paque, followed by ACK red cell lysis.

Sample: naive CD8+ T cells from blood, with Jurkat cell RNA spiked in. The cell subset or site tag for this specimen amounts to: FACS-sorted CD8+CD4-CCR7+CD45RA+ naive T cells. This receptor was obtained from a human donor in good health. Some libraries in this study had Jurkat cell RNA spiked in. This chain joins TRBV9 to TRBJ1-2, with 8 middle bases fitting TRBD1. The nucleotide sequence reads TGTGCCAGCAGCCCCCAAGCGGACAGGGACAATGGCTACACCTTC. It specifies CASSPQADRDNGYTF.